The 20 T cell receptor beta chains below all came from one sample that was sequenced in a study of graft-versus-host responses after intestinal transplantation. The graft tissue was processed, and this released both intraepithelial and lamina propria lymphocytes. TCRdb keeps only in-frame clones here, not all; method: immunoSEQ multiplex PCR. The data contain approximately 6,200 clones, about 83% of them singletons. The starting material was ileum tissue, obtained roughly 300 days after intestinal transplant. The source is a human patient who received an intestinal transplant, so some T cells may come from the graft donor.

The chain's CDR3 is CASSLGLAGETQYF. CDR3 DNA sequence: TGTGCCAGCAGCTTAGGACTAGCGGGAGAGACCCAGTACTTC. This chain links TRBV11-2 with TRBJ2-5; TRBD2 matches 10 bases. The ends lost 1 base at V and 4 bases at J; junction bases unmatched: 0. Germline values: CDR1 SGHAT, CDR2 FQNNGV. The CDR3 is made up of 14 amino acids.

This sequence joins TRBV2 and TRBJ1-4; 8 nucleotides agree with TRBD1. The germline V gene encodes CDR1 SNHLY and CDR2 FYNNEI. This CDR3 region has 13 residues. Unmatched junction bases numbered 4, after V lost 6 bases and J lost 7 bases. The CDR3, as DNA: TGTGCCAGCAGCGGGACAGGCGGTGAAAAACTGTTTTTT. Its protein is CASSGTGGEKLFF.

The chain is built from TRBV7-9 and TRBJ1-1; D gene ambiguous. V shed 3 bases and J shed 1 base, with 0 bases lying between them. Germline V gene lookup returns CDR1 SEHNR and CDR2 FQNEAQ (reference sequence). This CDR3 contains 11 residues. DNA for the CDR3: TGTGCCAGCAGCTTGAACACTGAAGCTTTCTTT. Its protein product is CASSLNTEAFF.

The CDR3 loop reads CASRAEQTNEKLFF. The CDR3 region has the DNA TGTGCCAGCAGGGCAGAGCAGACTAATGAAAAACTGTTTTTT. The chain has TRBV7-6 and TRBJ1-4; D is uncertain. Trimming removed 6 bases from V and 2 bases from J, with 10 bases in between. Germline V CDR1 and CDR2: SGHVS, FNYEAQ. CDR3 length: 14 residues. Full variable domain (outside the CDR3, taken from reference TRBV7-6 and TRBJ1-4): GAGVSQSPRYKVTKRGQDVALRCDPISGHVSLYWYRQALGQGPEFLTYFNYEAQQDKSGLPNDRFSAERPEGSISTLTIQRTEQRDSAMYRCASRAEQTNEKLFFGSGTQLSVL.

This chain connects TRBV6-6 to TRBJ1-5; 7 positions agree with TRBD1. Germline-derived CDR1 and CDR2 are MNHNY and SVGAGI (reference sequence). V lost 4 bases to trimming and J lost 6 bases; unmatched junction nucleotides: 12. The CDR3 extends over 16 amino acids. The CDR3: CASSLGGKGDRQPQHF. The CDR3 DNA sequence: TGTGCCAGCAGTTTAGGGGGCAAGGGGGATCGTCAGCCCCAGCATTTT.

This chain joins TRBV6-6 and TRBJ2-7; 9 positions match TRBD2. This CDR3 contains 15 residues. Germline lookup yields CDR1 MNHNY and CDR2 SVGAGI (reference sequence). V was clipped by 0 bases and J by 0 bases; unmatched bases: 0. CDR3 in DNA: TGTGCCAGCAGTTACTCTAGCGGGAGCTCCTACGAGCAGTACTTC. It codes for CASSYSSGSSYEQYF.

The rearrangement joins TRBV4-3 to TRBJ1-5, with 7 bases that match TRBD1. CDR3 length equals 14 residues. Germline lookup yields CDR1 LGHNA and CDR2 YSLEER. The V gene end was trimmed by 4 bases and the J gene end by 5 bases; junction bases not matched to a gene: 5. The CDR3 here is CASSPGQDYQPQHF. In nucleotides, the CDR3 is TGCGCCAGCAGCCCTGGACAGGATTATCAGCCCCAGCATTTT.

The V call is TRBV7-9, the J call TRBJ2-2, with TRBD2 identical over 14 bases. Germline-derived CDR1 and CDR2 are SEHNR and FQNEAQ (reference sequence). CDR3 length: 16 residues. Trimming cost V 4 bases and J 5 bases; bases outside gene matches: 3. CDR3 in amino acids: CASSSGLAGGTGELFF. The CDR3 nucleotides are TGTGCCAGCAGCTCCGGACTAGCGGGAGGTACCGGGGAGCTGTTTTTT.

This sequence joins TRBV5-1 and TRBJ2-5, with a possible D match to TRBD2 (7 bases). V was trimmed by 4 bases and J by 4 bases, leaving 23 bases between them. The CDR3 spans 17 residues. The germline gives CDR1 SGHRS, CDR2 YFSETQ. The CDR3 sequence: CASSPPRGGALLETQYF. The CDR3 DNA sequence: TGCGCCAGCAGCCCCCCCCGTGGGGGGGCCCTCCTAGAGACCCAGTACTTC.

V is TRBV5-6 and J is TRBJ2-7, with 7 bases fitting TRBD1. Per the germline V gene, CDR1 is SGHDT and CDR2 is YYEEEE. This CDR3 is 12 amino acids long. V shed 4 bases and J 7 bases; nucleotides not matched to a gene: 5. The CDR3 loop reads CASSPTGKEQYF. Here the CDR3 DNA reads TGTGCCAGCAGCCCGACAGGGAAAGAGCAGTACTTC. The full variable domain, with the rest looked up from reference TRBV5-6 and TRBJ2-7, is DAGVTQSPTHLIKTRGQQVTLRCSPKSGHDTVSWYQQALGQGPQFIFQYYEEEERQRGNFPDRFSGHQFPNYSSELNVNALLLGDSALYLCASSPTGKEQYFGPGTRLTVT.

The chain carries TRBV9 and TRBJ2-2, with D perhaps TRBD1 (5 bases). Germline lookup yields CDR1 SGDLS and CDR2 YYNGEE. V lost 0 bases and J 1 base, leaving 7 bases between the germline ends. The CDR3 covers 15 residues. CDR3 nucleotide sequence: TGTGCCAGCAGCGTAGAGGGGTTGAACACCGGGGAGCTGTTTTTT. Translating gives CASSVEGLNTGELFF.

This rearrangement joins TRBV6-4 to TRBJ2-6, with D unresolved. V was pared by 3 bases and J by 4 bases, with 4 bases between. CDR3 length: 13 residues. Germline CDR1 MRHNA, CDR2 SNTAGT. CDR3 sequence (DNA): TGTGCCAGCAGTGAGGGGGGGGCCAACGTCCTGACTTTC. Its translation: CASSEGGANVLTF.

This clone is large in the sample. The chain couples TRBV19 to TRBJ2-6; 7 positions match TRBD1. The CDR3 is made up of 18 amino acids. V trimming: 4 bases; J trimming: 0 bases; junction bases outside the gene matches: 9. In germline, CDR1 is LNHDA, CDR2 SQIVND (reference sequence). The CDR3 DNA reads TGTGCCAGTAGTAAACCGGGACAGACCCTCTCTGGGGCCAACGTCCTGACTTTC. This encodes CASSKPGQTLSGANVLTF.

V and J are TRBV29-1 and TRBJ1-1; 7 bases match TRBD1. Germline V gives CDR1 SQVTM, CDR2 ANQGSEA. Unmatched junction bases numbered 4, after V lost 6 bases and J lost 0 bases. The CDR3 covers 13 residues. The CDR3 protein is CSVGDRLNTEAFF. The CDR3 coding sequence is TGCAGCGTGGGGGACAGACTGAACACTGAAGCTTTCTTT.

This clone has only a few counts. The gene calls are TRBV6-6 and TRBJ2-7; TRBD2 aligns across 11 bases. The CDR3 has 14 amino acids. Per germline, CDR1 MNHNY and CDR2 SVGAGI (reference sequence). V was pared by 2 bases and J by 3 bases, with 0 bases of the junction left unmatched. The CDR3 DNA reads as TGTGCCAGCAGTTACGGGACTAGCGGCTACGAGCAGTACTTC. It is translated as CASSYGTSGYEQYF.

The CDR3, as DNA: TGTGCCAGCAGTCCAGGACTAGTCACAGATACGCAGTATTTT. Translating gives CASSPGLVTDTQYF. This chain links TRBV27 with TRBJ2-3, with 7 bases matching TRBD2. The germline CDR1 and CDR2 sequences are MNHEY and SMNVEV (reference sequence). J lost 2 bases, V lost 5 bases, and 4 bases had no gene match. The CDR3 sequence is 14 residues long.

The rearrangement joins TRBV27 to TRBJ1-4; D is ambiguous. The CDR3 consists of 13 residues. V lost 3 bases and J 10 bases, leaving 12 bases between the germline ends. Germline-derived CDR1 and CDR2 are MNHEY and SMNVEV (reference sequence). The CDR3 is CASSLRPPGKLFF. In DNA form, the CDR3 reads TGTGCCAGCAGTTTGCGCCCACCAGGAAAACTGTTTTTT.

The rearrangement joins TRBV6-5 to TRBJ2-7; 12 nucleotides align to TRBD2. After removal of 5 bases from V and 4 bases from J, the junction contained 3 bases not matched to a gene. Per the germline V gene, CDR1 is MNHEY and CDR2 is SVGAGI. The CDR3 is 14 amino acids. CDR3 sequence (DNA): TGTGCCAGCAGTACCGGGACTAGCGGGTACGAGCAGTACTTC. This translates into CASSTGTSGYEQYF.

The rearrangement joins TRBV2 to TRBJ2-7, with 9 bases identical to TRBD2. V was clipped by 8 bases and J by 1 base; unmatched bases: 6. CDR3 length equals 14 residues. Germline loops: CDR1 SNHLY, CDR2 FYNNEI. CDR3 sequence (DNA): TGTGCCAGCCTGGCGGGGGGGTATTCCTACGAGCAGTACTTC. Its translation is CASLAGGYSYEQYF.

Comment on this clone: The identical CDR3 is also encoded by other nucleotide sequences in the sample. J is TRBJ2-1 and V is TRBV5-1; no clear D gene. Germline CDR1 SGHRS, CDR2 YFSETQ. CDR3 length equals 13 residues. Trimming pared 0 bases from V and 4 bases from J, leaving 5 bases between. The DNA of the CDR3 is TGCGCCAGCAGCTTGGCCCCGTACAATGAGCAGTTCTTC. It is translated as CASSLAPYNEQFF.